This is a list of T cell receptor beta chains from one sample in a study of radiation and T cells in renal cell carcinoma. Method: immunoSEQ multiplex PCR; TCRdb's copy keeps in-frame clones and lacks some. The sample yields about 130,000 clones, 75% to 85% seen once. The sample in question was blood, obtained from a patient whose treatment included radiotherapy and nephrectomy. The receptors come from a woman aged 60 to 75 with renal cell carcinoma. Each CDR3 is given with its conserved first and last residue. The order of the fields is D gene, J gene, V gene, CDR3 DNA, CDR3 protein. The D gene is left open where the match is weak.

>-|TRBJ2-7|TRBV7-2
TGTGCCAGCAGCTTAACATCCCTCTCCTACGAGCAGTACTTC
CASSLTSLSYEQYF
>-|TRBJ1-3|TRBV4-2
TGTGCCAGCAGCCAAGAGGCAGATCTGGCCTCTGGAAACACCATATATTTT
CASSQEADLASGNTIYF
>TRBD1|TRBJ2-1|TRBV19
TGTGCCAGTAGCTACGGGACAGGGAGAGGGAGTGAGCAGTTCTTC
CASSYGTGRGSEQFF
>-|TRBJ1-1|TRBV28
TGTGCCAGCAGACCAACTCAGGGGTGGACTGAAGCTTTCTTT
CASRPTQGWTEAFF
>TRBD1|TRBJ1-1|TRBV9
TGTGCCAGCAGCGGGAGGACAGGGGGCTTGACTGAAGCTTTCTTT
CASSGRTGGLTEAFF
>TRBD1|TRBJ1-6|TRBV9
TGTGCCAGCAGCACGGGACAGGGAGATAATTCACCCCTCCACTTT
CASSTGQGDNSPLHF
>TRBD1|TRBJ1-1|TRBV7-3
TGTGCCAGCAGTCAGGGGGCTGACACTGAAGCTTTCTTT
CASSQGADTEAFF
>-|TRBJ2-3|TRBV7-2
TGTGCCAGCGTCCCAACAGACACAGATACGCAGTATTTT
CASVPTDTDTQYF
>-|TRBJ1-1|TRBV28
TGTGCCAGCAGTTTATGGGGGAGGGGGGCCGCTATTGAAGCTTTCTTT
CASSLWGRGAAIEAFF
>-|TRBJ1-2|TRBV28
TGTGCCAGCAGTTTTCCTCAGGGCAGATTCAATGGCTACACCTTC
CASSFPQGRFNGYTF
>-|TRBJ2-7|TRBV7-9
TGTGCCAGCAGCTTCGGGTGGGACCACGAGCAGTACTTC
CASSFGWDHEQYF
>-|TRBJ1-2|TRBV5-1
TGCGCCAGCAGCCCCACTCTTGGTCGGACAGTCCTTAACTATGGCTACACCTTC
CASSPTLGRTVLNYGYTF
>-|TRBJ2-1|TRBV9
TGTGCCAGCAGCACGTACAGATATGAGCAGTTCTTC
CASSTYRYEQFF